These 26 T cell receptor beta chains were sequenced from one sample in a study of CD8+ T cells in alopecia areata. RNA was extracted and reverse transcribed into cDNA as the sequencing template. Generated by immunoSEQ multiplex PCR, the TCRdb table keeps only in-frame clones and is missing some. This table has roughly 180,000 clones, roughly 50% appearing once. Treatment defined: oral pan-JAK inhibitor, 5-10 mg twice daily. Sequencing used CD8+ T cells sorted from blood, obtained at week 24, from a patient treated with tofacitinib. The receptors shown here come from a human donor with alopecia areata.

CDR3 DNA: TGTGCCAGCAGTTACTCTGCAGGGGCGAGCTCCTACGAGCAGTACTTC. Amino acids: CASSYSAGASSYEQYF. The V and J genes are TRBV6-5 and TRBJ2-7; D may be TRBD1 (6 bases). Germline CDR1 and CDR2: MNHEY and SVGAGI. This CDR3 contains 16 residues. Trimming removed 0 bases from V and 0 bases from J, with 12 bases in between.

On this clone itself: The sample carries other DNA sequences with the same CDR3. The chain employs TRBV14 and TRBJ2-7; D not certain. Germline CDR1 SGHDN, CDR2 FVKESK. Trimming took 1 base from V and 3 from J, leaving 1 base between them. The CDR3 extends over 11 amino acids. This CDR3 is CASSQGYEQYF. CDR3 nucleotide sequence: TGTGCCAGCAGCCAAGGCTACGAGCAGTACTTC.

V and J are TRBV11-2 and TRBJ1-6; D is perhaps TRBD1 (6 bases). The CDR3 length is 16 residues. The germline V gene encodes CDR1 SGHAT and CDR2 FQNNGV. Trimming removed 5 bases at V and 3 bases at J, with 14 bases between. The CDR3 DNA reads TGTGCCAGCAGCCCGGGGGCGGCGATCTATAATTCACCCCTCCACTTT. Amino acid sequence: CASSPGAAIYNSPLHF. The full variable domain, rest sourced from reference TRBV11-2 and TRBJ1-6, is EAGVAQSPRYKIIEKRQSVAFWCNPISGHATLYWYQQILGQGPKLLIQFQNNGVVDDSQLPKDRFSAERLKGVDSTLKIQPAKLEDSAVYLCASSPGAAIYNSPLHFGNGTRLTVT.

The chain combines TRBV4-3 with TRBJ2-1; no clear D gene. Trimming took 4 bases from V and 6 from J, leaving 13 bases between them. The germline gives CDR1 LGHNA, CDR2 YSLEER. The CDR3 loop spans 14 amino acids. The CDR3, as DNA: TGCGCCAGCAGCCTGAAGGCCGGAGTCAATGAGCAGTTCTTC. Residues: CASSLKAGVNEQFF.

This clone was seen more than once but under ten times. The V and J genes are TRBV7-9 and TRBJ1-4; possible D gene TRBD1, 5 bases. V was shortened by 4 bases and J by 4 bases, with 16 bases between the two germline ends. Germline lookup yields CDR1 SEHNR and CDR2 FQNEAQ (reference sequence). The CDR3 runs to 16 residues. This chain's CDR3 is CASSSTDSLNNEKLFF. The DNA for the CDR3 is TGTGCCAGCAGCTCAACAGACAGCCTCAATAATGAAAAACTGTTTTTT.

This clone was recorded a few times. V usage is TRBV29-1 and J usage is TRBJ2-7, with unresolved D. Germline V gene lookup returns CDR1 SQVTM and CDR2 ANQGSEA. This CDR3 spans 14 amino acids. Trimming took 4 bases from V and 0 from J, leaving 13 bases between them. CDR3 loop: CSVVGRPGSYEQYF. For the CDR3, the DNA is TGCAGCGTTGTGGGTCGTCCTGGCTCCTACGAGCAGTACTTC.

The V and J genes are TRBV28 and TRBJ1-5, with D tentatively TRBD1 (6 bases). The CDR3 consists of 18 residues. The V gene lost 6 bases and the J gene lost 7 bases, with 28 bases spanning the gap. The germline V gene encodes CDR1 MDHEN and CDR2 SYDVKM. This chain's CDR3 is CASSKPTDSQEVKQPQHF. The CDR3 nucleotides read TGTGCCAGCAGCAAACCGACGGACAGCCAGGAAGTTAAGCAGCCCCAGCATTTT. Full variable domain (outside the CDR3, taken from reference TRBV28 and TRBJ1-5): DVKVTQSSRYLVKRTGEKVFLECVQDMDHENMFWYRQDPGLGLRLIYFSYDVKMKEKGDIPEGYSVSREKKERFSLILESASTNQTSMYLCASSKPTDSQEVKQPQHFGDGTRLSIL.

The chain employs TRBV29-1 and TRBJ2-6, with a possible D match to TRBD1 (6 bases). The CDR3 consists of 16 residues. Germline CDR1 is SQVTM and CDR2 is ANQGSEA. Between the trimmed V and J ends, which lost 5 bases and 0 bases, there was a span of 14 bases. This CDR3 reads CSVPTDSRSGANVLTF. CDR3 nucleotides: TGCAGCGTTCCGACGGACAGCCGCTCTGGGGCCAACGTCCTGACTTTC.

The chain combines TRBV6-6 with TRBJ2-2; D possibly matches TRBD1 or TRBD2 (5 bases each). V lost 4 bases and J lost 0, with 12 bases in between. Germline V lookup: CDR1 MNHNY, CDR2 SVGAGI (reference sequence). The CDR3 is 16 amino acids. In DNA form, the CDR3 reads TGTGCCAGCAGTTTGACGGGGCTAACGAACACCGGGGAGCTGTTTTTT. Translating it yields CASSLTGLTNTGELFF.

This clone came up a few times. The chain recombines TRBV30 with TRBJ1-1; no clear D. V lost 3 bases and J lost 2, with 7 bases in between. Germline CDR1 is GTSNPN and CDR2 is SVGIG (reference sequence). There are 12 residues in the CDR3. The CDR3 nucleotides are TGTGCCTGGAGAGAGGTCAACACTGAAGCTTTCTTT. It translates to CAWREVNTEAFF.

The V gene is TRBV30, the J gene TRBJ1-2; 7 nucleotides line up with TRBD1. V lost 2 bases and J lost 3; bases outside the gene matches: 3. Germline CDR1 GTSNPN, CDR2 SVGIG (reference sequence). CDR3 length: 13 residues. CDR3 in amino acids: CAWSSGQDYGYTF. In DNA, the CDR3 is TGTGCCTGGAGTTCAGGACAGGACTATGGCTACACCTTC.

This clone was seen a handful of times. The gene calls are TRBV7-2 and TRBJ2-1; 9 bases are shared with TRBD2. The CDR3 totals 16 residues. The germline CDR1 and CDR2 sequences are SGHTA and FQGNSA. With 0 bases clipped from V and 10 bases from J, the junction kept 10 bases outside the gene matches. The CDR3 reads CASSLASSGAPGEQFF. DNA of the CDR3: TGTGCCAGCAGCTTAGCCTCTAGCGGGGCCCCGGGGGAGCAGTTCTTC.

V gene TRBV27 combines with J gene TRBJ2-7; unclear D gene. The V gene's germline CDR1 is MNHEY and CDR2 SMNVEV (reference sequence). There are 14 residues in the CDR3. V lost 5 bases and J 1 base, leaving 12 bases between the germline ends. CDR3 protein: CASSHPARSYEQYF. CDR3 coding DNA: TGTGCCAGCAGTCACCCGGCCCGATCCTACGAGCAGTACTTC.

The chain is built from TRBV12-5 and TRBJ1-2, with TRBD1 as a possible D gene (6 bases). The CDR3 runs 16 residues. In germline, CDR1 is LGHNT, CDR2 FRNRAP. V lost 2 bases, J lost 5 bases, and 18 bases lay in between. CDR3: CASGLRDNRLGYGYTF. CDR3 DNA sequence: TGTGCTAGTGGTTTGAGGGACAACCGATTGGGGTATGGCTACACCTTC.

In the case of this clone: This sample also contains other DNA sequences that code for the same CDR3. CDR3 sequence reads: CSVEEEGYGYTF. DNA of the CDR3: TGCAGCGTTGAGGAAGAGGGGTATGGCTACACCTTC. The V gene is TRBV29-1, the J gene TRBJ1-2; D is perhaps TRBD1 (5 bases). Germline values: CDR1 SQVTM, CDR2 ANQGSEA. Trimming removed 3 bases at V and 5 bases at J, with 10 bases between. The CDR3 loop spans 12 amino acids. The whole variable domain, remainder taken from reference TRBV29-1 and TRBJ1-2, is SAVISQKPSRDICQRGTSLTIQCQVDSQVTMMFWYRQQPGQSLTLIATANQGSEATYESGFVIDKFPISRPNLTFSTLTVSNMSPEDSSIYLCSVEEEGYGYTFGSGTRLTVV.

The CDR3: CAWSVTWANEQFF. The CDR3, as DNA: TGTGCCTGGAGTGTTACATGGGCTAATGAGCAGTTCTTC. The chain uses TRBV30 and TRBJ2-1; D call uncertain. This CDR3 has 13 amino acids. The V end was cut by 0 bases, the J end by 7 bases, with 10 bases between. The germline V gene encodes CDR1 GTSNPN and CDR2 SVGIG (reference sequence).

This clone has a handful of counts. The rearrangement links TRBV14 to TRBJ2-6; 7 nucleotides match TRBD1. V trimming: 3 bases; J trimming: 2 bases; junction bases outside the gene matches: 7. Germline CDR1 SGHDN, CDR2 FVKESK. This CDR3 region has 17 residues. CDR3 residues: CASSHPRQGPGANVLTF. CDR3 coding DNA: TGTGCCAGCAGCCACCCAAGACAGGGACCTGGGGCCAACGTCCTGACTTTC. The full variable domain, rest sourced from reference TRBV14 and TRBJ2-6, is EAGVTQFPSHSVIEKGQTVTLRCDPISGHDNLYWYRRVMGKEIKFLLHFVKESKQDESGMPNNRFLAERTGGTYSTLKVQPAELEDSGVYFCASSHPRQGPGANVLTFGAGSRLTVL.

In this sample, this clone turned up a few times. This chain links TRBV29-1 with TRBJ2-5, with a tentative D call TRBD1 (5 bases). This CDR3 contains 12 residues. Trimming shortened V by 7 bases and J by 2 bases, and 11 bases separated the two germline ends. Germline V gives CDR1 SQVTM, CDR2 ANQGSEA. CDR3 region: CSAKGDQETQYF. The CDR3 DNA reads TGCAGCGCCAAAGGGGATCAAGAGACCCAGTACTTC.

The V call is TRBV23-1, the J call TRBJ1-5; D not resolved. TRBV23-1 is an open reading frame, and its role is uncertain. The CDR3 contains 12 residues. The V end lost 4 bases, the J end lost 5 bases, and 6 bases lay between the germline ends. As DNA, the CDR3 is TGCGCCAGCAGTCCACATTATCAGCCCCAGCATTTT. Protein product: CASSPHYQPQHF.

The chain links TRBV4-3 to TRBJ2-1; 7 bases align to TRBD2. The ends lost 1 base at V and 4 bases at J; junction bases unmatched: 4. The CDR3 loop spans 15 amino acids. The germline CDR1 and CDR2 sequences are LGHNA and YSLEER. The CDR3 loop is CASSQVQRGYNEQFF. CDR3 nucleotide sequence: TGCGCCAGCAGCCAAGTCCAGCGGGGTTACAATGAGCAGTTCTTC.

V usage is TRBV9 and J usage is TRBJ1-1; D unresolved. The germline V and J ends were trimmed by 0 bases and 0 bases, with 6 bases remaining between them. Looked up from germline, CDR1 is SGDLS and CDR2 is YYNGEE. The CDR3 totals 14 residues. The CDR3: CASSVGDMNTEAFF. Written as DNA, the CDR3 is TGTGCCAGCAGCGTAGGTGACATGAACACTGAAGCTTTCTTT.

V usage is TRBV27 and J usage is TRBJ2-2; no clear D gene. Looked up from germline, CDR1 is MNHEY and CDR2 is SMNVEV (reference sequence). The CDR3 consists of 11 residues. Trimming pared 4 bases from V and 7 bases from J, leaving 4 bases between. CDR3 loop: CASSSGGELFF. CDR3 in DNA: TGTGCCAGCAGTTCCGGCGGGGAGCTGTTTTTT.

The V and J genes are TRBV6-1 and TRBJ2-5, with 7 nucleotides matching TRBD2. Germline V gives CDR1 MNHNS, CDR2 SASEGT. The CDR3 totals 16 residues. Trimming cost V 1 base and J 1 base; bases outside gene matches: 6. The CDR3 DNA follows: TGTGCCAGCAGTGAAGGGTTAGCGGGTCCCCAAGAGACCCAGTACTTC. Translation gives CASSEGLAGPQETQYF.

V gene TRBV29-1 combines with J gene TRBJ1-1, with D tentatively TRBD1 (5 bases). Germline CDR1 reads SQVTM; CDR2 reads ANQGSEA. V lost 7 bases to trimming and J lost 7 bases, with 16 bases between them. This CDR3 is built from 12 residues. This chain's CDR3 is CSAGTSNGEAFF. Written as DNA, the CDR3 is TGCAGCGCCGGGACGTCAAACGGTGAAGCTTTCTTT.

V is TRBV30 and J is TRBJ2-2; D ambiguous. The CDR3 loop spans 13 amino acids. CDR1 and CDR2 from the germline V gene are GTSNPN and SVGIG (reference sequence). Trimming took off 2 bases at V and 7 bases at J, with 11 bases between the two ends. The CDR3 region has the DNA TGTGCCTGGAGTTACACAATCCTCGGGGAGCTGTTTTTT. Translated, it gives CAWSYTILGELFF.

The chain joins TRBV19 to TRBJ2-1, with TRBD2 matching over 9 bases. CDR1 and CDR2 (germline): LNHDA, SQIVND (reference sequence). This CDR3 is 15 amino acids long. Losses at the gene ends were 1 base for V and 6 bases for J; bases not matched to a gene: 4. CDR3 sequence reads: CASSIGERGVNEQFF. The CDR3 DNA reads TGTGCCAGTAGTATAGGGGAGCGGGGGGTCAATGAGCAGTTCTTC.